Below, 9 T cell receptor beta chains from the same sample are listed, as sequenced in a study of blood T cell repertoires in COVID-19. The method was immunoSEQ multiplex PCR; TCRdb's version includes in-frame clones alone and lacks a portion of them. Of approximately 150,000 clones listed, approximately 88% are singletons. Sequencing input: peripheral blood. These receptors came from a woman between 45 and 60 years old with acute or convalescent COVID-19.

The chain is built from TRBV30 and TRBJ2-5; 10 nucleotides line up with TRBD2. There are 17 residues in the CDR3. Germline V CDR1 and CDR2: GTSNPN, SVGIG (reference sequence). V lost 4 bases to trimming and J lost 7 bases; unmatched junction nucleotides: 18. The CDR3 loop is CAWNSRASGGVPGTQYF. The CDR3 nucleotides are TGTGCCTGGAATAGTAGGGCTAGCGGGGGCGTACCGGGGACCCAGTACTTC.

The chain links TRBV6-4 to TRBJ1-1, with 12 nucleotides matching TRBD1. This CDR3 region has 13 residues. Germline V gene data show CDR1 as MRHNA and CDR2 as SNTAGT. V gave up 6 bases and J gave up 10 bases; unmatched junction bases: 6. The CDR3 nucleotides are TGTGCCAGCAGGGGGGACAGGGGGCGAAGAGCTTTCTTT. Translating gives CASRGDRGRRAFF.

V usage is TRBV6-4 and J usage is TRBJ2-3; D might be TRBD2 (7 bases). The germline CDR1 and CDR2 sequences are MRHNA and SNTAGT. Between the trimmed V and J ends, which lost 7 bases and 2 bases, there was a span of 16 bases. The CDR3 loop spans 15 amino acids. The CDR3 bases are TGTGCCAGCATTTCGGGGGGCGGAAACACAGATACGCAGTATTTT. Amino acids: CASISGGGNTDTQYF.

The chain employs TRBV19 and TRBJ1-2; D call uncertain. V lost 3 bases and J lost 5, with 13 bases in between. This CDR3 is built from 14 residues. CDR1 and CDR2 from the germline V gene are LNHDA and SQIVND (reference sequence). The CDR3 DNA follows: TGTGCCAGTAGTATTGGCATTTCAAGATATGGCTACACCTTC. Translating gives CASSIGISRYGYTF.

In nucleotides, the CDR3 is TGTGCCAGCAGCCTTACCGGGAATGAGCAGTTCTTC. It specifies CASSLTGNEQFF. The J gene is TRBJ2-1, the V gene TRBV12-3 or TRBV12-4; D gene ambiguous. The CDR3 runs 12 residues. V was clipped by 6 bases and J by 7 bases, with 10 bases between them.

This CDR3 is CATSDPKIGDRTYEQYF. The CDR3 bases are TGTGCCACCAGTGACCCGAAGATAGGGGACAGAACCTACGAGCAGTACTTC. The chain is built from TRBV24-1 and TRBJ2-7, with TRBD1 matching over 7 bases. From germline, CDR1 is KGHDR and CDR2 SFDVKD. CDR3 length equals 17 residues. V dropped 4 bases and J dropped 2; count of bases not matched to a gene: 13.

V gene TRBV19 combines with J gene TRBJ1-2; 9 bases are shared with TRBD1. This CDR3 comprises 15 residues. V shed 7 bases, J shed 7 bases, and the junction held 13 bases outside the gene matches. The germline V gene encodes CDR1 LNHDA and CDR2 SQIVND (reference sequence). CDR3 bases: TGTGCCAGTAAGGGCTTCCGGGACAGGGTTGGTGGCTACACCTTC. It codes for CASKGFRDRVGGYTF.

In this sample, this clone turned up once. V usage is TRBV24-1 and J usage is TRBJ1-4; D is uncertain. The CDR3 spans 14 residues. Germline CDR1 reads KGHDR; CDR2 reads SFDVKD. The V end was cut by 6 bases, the J end by 8 bases, with 15 bases between. The CDR3 reads CATSSGDRVEKLFF. The CDR3 DNA is TGTGCCACCAGTTCGGGTGATCGAGTCGAAAAACTGTTTTTT.

The chain links TRBV6-6 to TRBJ2-5; TRBD1 is a possible D gene (8 bases). The CDR3 consists of 15 residues. Germline V gene lookup returns CDR1 MNHNY and CDR2 SVGAGI (reference sequence). V was trimmed by 6 bases and J by 5 bases, leaving 19 bases between them. CDR3 loop: CASSAQGGTAETQYF. In DNA form, the CDR3 reads TGTGCCAGCAGCGCACAGGGGGGGACGGCGGAGACCCAGTACTTC.